The 5 T cell receptor beta chains below all came from one sample that was sequenced in a study of shared T cell receptors in the human thymus. The repertoire was sequenced with immunoSEQ multiplex PCR; TCRdb's copy has only in-frame clones and lacks some. The sample has 640,000 or so clones, about 89% seen once. Separately, the same data were catalogued under a study of human thymus T cells.

Material: thymocytes. The receptors were sampled from a boy in the first two years of life with a congenital heart defect.

The chain employs TRBV7-2 and TRBJ2-7; 16 bases line up with TRBD2. Per germline, CDR1 SGHTA and CDR2 FQGNSA. V lost 2 bases and J lost 0; bases outside the gene matches: 7. The CDR3 covers 19 residues. The CDR3 reads CASSLSVGLAGGSSYEQYF. The CDR3 DNA follows: TGTGCCAGCAGCTTATCAGTGGGACTAGCGGGAGGGTCCTCCTACGAGCAGTACTTC. The full variable domain, rest sourced from reference TRBV7-2 and TRBJ2-7, is GAGVSQSPSNKVTEKGKDVELRCDPISGHTALYWYRQSLGQGLEFLIYFQGNSAPDKSGLPSDRFSAERTGGSVSTLTIQRTQQEDSAVYLCASSLSVGLAGGSSYEQYFGPGTRLTVT.

The J gene is TRBJ2-7, the V gene TRBV9, with 11 bases that match TRBD1. The J segment lost 6 bases and the V segment lost 1 base, leaving 9 bases of the junction unmatched. CDR3 length: 16 residues. CDR1 SGDLS and CDR2 YYNGEE come from the germline V gene. CDR3: CASSVQGQGDLGEQYF. CDR3 DNA sequence: TGTGCCAGCAGCGTACAGGGACAGGGGGATCTGGGCGAGCAGTACTTC.

The V call is TRBV6-6, the J call TRBJ1-1, with 8 bases aligning to TRBD1. J was trimmed by 0 bases and V by 5 bases; bases with no gene match: 8. The CDR3 contains 16 residues. Germline assignment: CDR1 MNHNY and CDR2 SVGAGI (reference sequence). The CDR3 bases are TGTGCCAGCAGTCACAGGACAGGGCCAATGAACACTGAAGCTTTCTTT. Translated, it gives CASSHRTGPMNTEAFF.

The chain combines TRBV19 with TRBJ1-5; D is perhaps TRBD1 (6 bases). Germline V gives CDR1 LNHDA, CDR2 SQIVND (reference sequence). V was pared by 6 bases and J by 4 bases, with 19 bases between. CDR3 length: 16 amino acids. The CDR3 DNA follows: TGTGCCAGTAGGACTGTCGGACAGTTAATAAATCAGCCCCAGCATTTT. It is translated as CASRTVGQLINQPQHF.

The chain links TRBV7-9 to TRBJ2-2; the match to TRBD2 covers 11 bases. Germline values: CDR1 SEHNR, CDR2 FQNEAQ (reference sequence). V was clipped by 4 bases and J by 0 bases; unmatched bases: 7. The CDR3 has 18 amino acids. The CDR3 spells CASSSRLSGGANTGELFF. For the CDR3, the DNA is TGTGCCAGCAGCTCCCGCCTTAGCGGGGGGGCGAACACCGGGGAGCTGTTTTTT. The whole variable domain, remainder taken from reference TRBV7-9 and TRBJ2-2, is DTGVSQNPRHKITKRGQNVTFRCDPISEHNRLYWYRQTLGQGPEFLTYFQNEAQLEKSRLLSDRFSAERPKGSFSTLEIQRTEQGDSAMYLCASSSRLSGGANTGELFFGEGSRLTVL.